The sequence of this T cell receptor beta chain was determined in a study of T-cell reconstitution after alpha-beta-depleted transplantation in children. This CDR3 comprises 12 residues. V was trimmed by 5 bases and J by 9 bases, leaving 11 bases between them. CDR1 SNHLY and CDR2 FYNNEI come from the germline V gene. Turning to this clonotype: Its antigen is not identified.

Study findings and constraints: One year after transplant, T-cell counts and diversity came mostly from newly produced T cells.

This sample's TCRbeta library carried unique molecular identifier barcodes. Each CDR3 protein is one row after TCRdb ran MiXCR on the PCR reads. Of hundreds of thousands of distinct CDR3 sequences in the sample, roughly 15% were seen once. The V gene is TRBV2, the J gene TRBJ2-1; D ambiguous. This sequence was found in a boy in the first two years of life who had a stem cell transplant for Wiskott-Aldrich syndrome, so the T cells may come from the graft donor. The sample here was PBMCs, mostly from graft donor cells, taken 360 days after TCRalphabeta/CD19-depleted stem cell transplant. The CDR3 loop reads CASSLIGIEQFF. DNA of the CDR3: TGTGCCAGCAGTTTAATAGGGATTGAGCAGTTCTTC.